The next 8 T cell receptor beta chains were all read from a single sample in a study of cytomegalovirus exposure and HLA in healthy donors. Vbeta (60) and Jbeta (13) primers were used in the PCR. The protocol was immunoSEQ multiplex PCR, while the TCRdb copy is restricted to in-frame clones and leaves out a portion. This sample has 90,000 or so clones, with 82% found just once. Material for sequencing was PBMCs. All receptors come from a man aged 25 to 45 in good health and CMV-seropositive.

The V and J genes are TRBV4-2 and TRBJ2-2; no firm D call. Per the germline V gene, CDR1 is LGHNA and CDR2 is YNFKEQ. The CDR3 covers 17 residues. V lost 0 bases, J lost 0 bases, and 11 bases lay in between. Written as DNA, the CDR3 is TGTGCCAGCAGCCAAGATGACCGCGGAGCGAACACCGGGGAGCTGTTTTTT. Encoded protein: CASSQDDRGANTGELFF.

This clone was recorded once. This CDR3 reads CAWSARDRNNQPQHF. CDR3 coding DNA: TGTGCCTGGAGTGCCCGTGACAGAAACAATCAGCCCCAGCATTTT. The rearrangement links TRBV30 to TRBJ1-5; perhaps TRBD1 as D (5 bases). Germline V CDR1 and CDR2: GTSNPN, SVGIG (reference sequence). V was pared by 1 base and J by 3 bases, with 13 bases between. The CDR3 length is 15 residues.

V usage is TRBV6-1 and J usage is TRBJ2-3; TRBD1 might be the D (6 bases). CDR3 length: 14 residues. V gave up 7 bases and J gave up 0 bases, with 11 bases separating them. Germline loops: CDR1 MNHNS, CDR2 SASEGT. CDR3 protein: CASKQGLSTDTQYF. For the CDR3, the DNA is TGTGCCAGCAAACAGGGCCTAAGCACAGATACGCAGTATTTT.

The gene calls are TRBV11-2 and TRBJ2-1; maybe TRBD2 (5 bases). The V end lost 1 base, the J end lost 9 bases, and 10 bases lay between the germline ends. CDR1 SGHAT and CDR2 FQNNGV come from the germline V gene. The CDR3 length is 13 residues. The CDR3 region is CASSLVSGIEQFF. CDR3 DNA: TGTGCCAGCAGCTTAGTTTCCGGGATTGAGCAGTTCTTC.

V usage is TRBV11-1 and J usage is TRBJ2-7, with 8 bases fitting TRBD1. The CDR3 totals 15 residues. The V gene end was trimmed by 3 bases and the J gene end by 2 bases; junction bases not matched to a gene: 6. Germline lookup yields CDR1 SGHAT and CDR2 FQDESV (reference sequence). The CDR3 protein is CASSFGQGGTYEQYF. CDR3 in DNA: TGTGCCAGCAGCTTCGGACAGGGAGGCACCTACGAGCAGTACTTC. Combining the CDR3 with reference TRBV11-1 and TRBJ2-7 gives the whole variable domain EAEVAQSPRYKITEKSQAVAFWCDPISGHATLYWYRQILGQGPELLVQFQDESVVDDSQLPKDRFSAERLKGVDSTLKIQPAELGDSAMYLCASSFGQGGTYEQYFGPGTRLTVT.

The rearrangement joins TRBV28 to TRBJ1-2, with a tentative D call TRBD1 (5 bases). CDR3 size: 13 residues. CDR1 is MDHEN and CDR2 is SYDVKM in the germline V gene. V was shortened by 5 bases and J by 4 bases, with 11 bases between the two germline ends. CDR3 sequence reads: CASSGATGYGYTF. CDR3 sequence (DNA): TGTGCCAGCAGTGGAGCTACAGGCTATGGCTACACCTTC.

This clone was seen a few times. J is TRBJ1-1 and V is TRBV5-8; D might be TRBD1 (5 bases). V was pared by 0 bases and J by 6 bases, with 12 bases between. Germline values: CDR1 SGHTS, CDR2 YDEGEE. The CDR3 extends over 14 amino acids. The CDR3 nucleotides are TGTGCCAGCAGCTTGGGCGGGGCTTGGTCTGAAGCTTTCTTT. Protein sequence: CASSLGGAWSEAFF.

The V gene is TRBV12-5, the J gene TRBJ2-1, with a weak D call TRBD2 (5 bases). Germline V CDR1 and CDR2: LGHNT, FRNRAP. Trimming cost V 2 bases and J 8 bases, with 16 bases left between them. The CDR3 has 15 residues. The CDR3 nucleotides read TGTGCTAGTGGTTTGACCCCCGGGATTGTGGATGAGCAGTTCTTC. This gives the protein CASGLTPGIVDEQFF.